The source of this T cell receptor (beta chain) is a study of siplizumab effects on memory and regulatory T cells. Only in-frame clones appear in the TCRdb table, and some are missing; sequencing was by immunoSEQ multiplex PCR. The sample includes tens of thousands of clones, roughly 92% of them seen just once. The ends were cut back, 6 bases at V and 4 bases at J, with 16 bases in the middle. The V gene's germline CDR1 is LNHDA and CDR2 SQIVND (reference sequence). The CDR3 is 15 amino acids. Only one count was recorded for this clone. The clonotype was recovered from a human donor in good health. The chain links TRBV19 to TRBJ2-1; tentatively, D is TRBD2 (5 bases). The material sequenced was CD8+ T cells sorted from blood. The chain's CDR3 is CASSIAGIHYNEQFF. The CDR3 bases are TGTGCCAGTAGCATCGCCGGGATACATTACAATGAGCAGTTCTTC.